These T cell receptor beta chains were read from a single sample in a study of blood T cell repertoires in COVID-19. The method was immunoSEQ multiplex PCR; TCRdb's version includes in-frame clones alone and lacks a portion of them. The sample shows some 300,000 clones, about nine tenths of them seen only once. Sequenced input: PBMCs or T cells enriched from blood (not recorded which). These receptors were taken from a middle-aged woman who had recovered from COVID-19. CDR3s include the opening cysteine and the closing phenylalanine or tryptophan. A D gene is named only where the DNA matches it firmly. Part of the rows lack a size; the others show once, few, many or a class for expanded clones.

j_gene	abundance	len	d_gene	v_gene	CDR3nt	CDR3aa
TRBJ1-1	.	14	.	TRBV6-5	TGTGCCAGCAGTCTCCAACAGGGTTTCACTGAAGCTTTCTTT	CASSLQQGFTEAFF
TRBJ2-1	.	14	.	TRBV7-8	TGTGCCAGCAGCGTATCGACTAGTAACAATGAGCAGTTCTTC	CASSVSTSNNEQFF
TRBJ2-3	.	14	.	TRBV7-3	TGTGCCAGCAGCCCATACTCCCGCACAGATACGCAGTATTTT	CASSPYSRTDTQYF
TRBJ2-7	.	13	.	TRBV7-2	TGTGCCAGCAGCTTAGGGGGCGGGGACGAGCAGTACTTC	CASSLGGGDEQYF
TRBJ2-1	.	14	.	TRBV7-2	TGTGCCAGCAGCCCCCGACAGCAGGGCAATGAGCAGTTCTTC	CASSPRQQGNEQFF
TRBJ2-7	.	17	TRBD2	TRBV2	TGTGCCAGCAGGGCCCTAGGCGAGGAACTAGCGGGAGCTAAGCAGTACTTC	CASRALGEELAGAKQYF
TRBJ1-2	.	18	.	TRBV13	TGTGCCAGCAGCTTAGTGCGACGGGGGGCTAGGGTTTACTATGGCTACACCTTC	CASSLVRRGARVYYGYTF
TRBJ2-1	.	15	TRBD2	TRBV27	TGTGCCAGCAGTTTCCTTACTGAGCGGGGGGAGTCAGAGTTCTTC	CASSFLTERGESEFF
TRBJ2-7	few	14	TRBD2	TRBV2	TGTGCCAGCCGAGGGACTAGCGGGGCAGGGGAGCAGTACTTC	CASRGTSGAGEQYF
TRBJ2-5	.	13	.	TRBV18	TGTGCCAGCTCACCGACAGTTAAAGAGACCCAGTACTTC	CASSPTVKETQYF
TRBJ1-2	.	16	.	TRBV30	TGTGCCTGGAGTGTTGGTCCCTTGTCAGCTAACTATGGCTACACCTTC	CAWSVGPLSANYGYTF
TRBJ2-7	.	12	.	TRBV30	TGTGCCTGGACAGGCAACCCCTACGAGCAGTACTTC	CAWTGNPYEQYF
TRBJ1-2	.	11	.	TRBV20-1	TGCAGTGTAATCACCGGGACTTCTGTAACCTTC	CSVITGTSVTF
TRBJ1-5	.	15	.	TRBV7-8	TGTGCCAGCAGCTTACAGGGAAATAGCAATCAGCCCCAGCATTTT	CASSLQGNSNQPQHF
TRBJ2-7	.	14	TRBD1	TRBV30	TGTGCCTGGAGTGGACGGACAGGGAAAGCCGAGCAGTACTTC	CAWSGRTGKAEQYF
TRBJ1-4	once	15	.	TRBV11-2	TGTGCCAGCAGCTCAATTACAGGGCTGAATGAAAAACTGTTTTTT	CASSSITGLNEKLFF
TRBJ1-1	.	15	.	TRBV18	TGTGCCAGCTCACCATCGACAGGCTTAAAGTCTGAAGCTTTCTTT	CASSPSTGLKSEAFF
TRBJ1-2	.	16	.	TRBV5-1	TGCGCCAGCAGCTTGTGGCCGGGGGGGACCTCTGACGGCTACACCTTC	CASSLWPGGTSDGYTF
TRBJ1-1	.	13	.	TRBV6-4	TGTGCCAGCAGCCGACAGTTGAACACTGAAGCTTTCTTT	CASSRQLNTEAFF
TRBJ1-4	.	13	.	TRBV6-5	TGTGCCAGCAGCCAGGAGGGAATCGAAAAACTGTTTTTT	CASSQEGIEKLFF
TRBJ1-4	.	10	.	TRBV21-1	TGTGCCAGCAGTTCTGAGAAACTGTTTTTT	CASSSEKLFF
TRBJ1-2	.	12	TRBD1	TRBV2	TGTGCTTCAAGGCCAGGGGGCTATGGCTACACCTTC	CASRPGGYGYTF
TRBJ2-7	.	14	.	TRBV5-6	TGTGCCAGCAGCTTCGGCGGGTGGGCCGACGAGCAGTACTTC	CASSFGGWADEQYF
TRBJ2-3	.	16	TRBD2	TRBV6-1	TGTGCCAGCAGAGAAGCCGCGGGGGTCAGCACAGATACGCAGTATTTT	CASREAAGVSTDTQYF
TRBJ1-1	.	14	.	TRBV14	TGTGCCAGCAGCCAAGATAGCTGGTACACTGAAGCTTTCTTT	CASSQDSWYTEAFF
TRBJ2-7	.	17	TRBD2	TRBV4-1	TGCGCCAGCAGCCCCTCTAGCGGGAGGGTTTCCTCCTACGAGCAGTACTTC	CASSPSSGRVSSYEQYF
TRBJ1-6	.	15	TRBD1	TRBV25-1	TGTGCCAGCAGTGAGGACAGGGGTGGGAATTCACCCCTCCACTTT	CASSEDRGGNSPLHF
TRBJ1-1	.	14	.	TRBV6-5	TGTGCCAGCAGGCAGGGGAGGGCCGGCACTGAAGCTTTCTTT	CASRQGRAGTEAFF
TRBJ2-6	.	15	.	TRBV6-5	TGTGCCAGCAGTTCACAGGGCTCCGGGGCCAACGTCCTGACTTTC	CASSSQGSGANVLTF
TRBJ2-7	.	16	.	TRBV15	TGTGCCACCAGCAGAGCGGGTCCCCGGGGCTCCTACGAGCAGTACTTC	CATSRAGPRGSYEQYF
TRBJ2-2	.	16	TRBD2	TRBV7-3	TGTGCCAGCAGCTTAAATAGCGGGGGAGGAGGCGGGGAGCTGTTTTTT	CASSLNSGGGGGELFF
TRBJ1-5	.	16	TRBD1	TRBV28	TGTGCCAGCAGTTTGACAGGGCCGTATAGCAATCAGCCCCAGCATTTT	CASSLTGPYSNQPQHF
TRBJ2-7	.	18	TRBD2	TRBV3-1/TRBV3-2	TGTGCCAGCAGCCAAAGCCGGGGATCACGGGGGGGTGCGTGGGAGCAGTACTTC	CASSQSRGSRGGAWEQYF
TRBJ2-7	few	15	.	TRBV28	TGTGCCAGCAGTTCCCCGGGGAGAAACTCCTACGAGCAGTACTTC	CASSSPGRNSYEQYF
TRBJ1-1	.	14	.	TRBV5-1	TGCGCCAGCAGCTTATACAGGGAGAACACTGAAGCTTTCTTT	CASSLYRENTEAFF
TRBJ2-7	.	12	.	TRBV6-2/TRBV6-3	TGTGCCAGCAGTTACAGAGTTGGCGAGCAGTACTTC	CASSYRVGEQYF
TRBJ1-6	.	18	.	TRBV18	TGTGCCAGCTCACCTCTCCTTCTGGAAGGACAGAATAATTCACCCCTCCACTTT	CASSPLLLEGQNNSPLHF
TRBJ1-3	.	11	.	TRBV20-1	TGCAGTGCTAGGAGCGGAAACACCATATATTTT	CSARSGNTIYF
TRBJ1-2	.	15	.	TRBV24-1	TGTGCCACCAGTGATTTGGATCAGGGGTACTATGGCTACACCTTC	CATSDLDQGYYGYTF
TRBJ1-4	.	16	TRBD1	TRBV14	TGTGCCAGCAGCCAAGGAACCGGGACAGCGAATGAAAAACTGTTTTTT	CASSQGTGTANEKLFF
TRBJ2-5	.	11	.	TRBV2	TGTGCCAGCAGACCAGAGGGGACCCAGTACTTC	CASRPEGTQYF
TRBJ2-5	.	17	TRBD2	TRBV7-2	TGTGCCAGCAGTCTCCCGGGACTAGCGGGAGGAGGAGAGACCCAGTACTTC	CASSLPGLAGGGETQYF
TRBJ2-1	.	19	.	TRBV24-1	TGTGCCACCAGTGCCCTGATGGGGGGGCGGGGGAACAGCTACAATGAGCAGTTCTTC	CATSALMGGRGNSYNEQFF
TRBJ1-6	.	13	.	TRBV2	TGTGCCAGCAGTGAACAGGGGAGATCACCCCTCCACTTT	CASSEQGRSPLHF
TRBJ2-4	.	16	TRBD2	TRBV4-1	TGCGCCAGCAGGGAGAGGGCGGGAGCCCCCAAAAACATTCAGTACTTC	CASRERAGAPKNIQYF
TRBJ1-1	.	15	.	TRBV2	TGTGCCAGCAGTGAATTCTCAGGGATGCAGGCTGAAGCTTTCTTT	CASSEFSGMQAEAFF
TRBJ1-1	.	15	TRBD1	TRBV19	TGTGCCAGTACCCCTCTAGGGACAGCGACCACTGAAGCTTTCTTT	CASTPLGTATTEAFF
TRBJ2-1	.	14	.	TRBV18	TGTGCCAGCTCAGGGGGCGCCAGAAACAATGAGCAGTTCTTC	CASSGGARNNEQFF
TRBJ1-2	.	13	.	TRBV14	TGTGCCAGCAGCCAACAGGGTAACTATGGCTACACCTTC	CASSQQGNYGYTF
TRBJ2-5	few	11	.	TRBV6-5	TGTGCCAGCAGCCTCACTGAGACCCAGTACTTC	CASSLTETQYF
TRBJ2-1	.	17	.	TRBV4-1	TGCGCCAGCAGCCAATATTCAGGGTCGGTATCCATCGATGAGCAGTTCTTC	CASSQYSGSVSIDEQFF
TRBJ1-3	.	17	.	TRBV7-9	TGTGCCAGCAGCCCCAGTAGCGGAGCGGCTGTAAAGAACACCATATATTTT	CASSPSSGAAVKNTIYF
TRBJ2-1	.	16	.	TRBV11-1	TGTGCCAGCAGTTCTTCTCGCTCGGGGGCCTACAATGAGCAGTTCTTC	CASSSSRSGAYNEQFF
TRBJ1-3	.	15	.	TRBV19	TGTGCCAGTACCGACAGCCTTTTCTCTGGAAACACCATATATTTT	CASTDSLFSGNTIYF
TRBJ1-1	.	18	.	TRBV5-1	TGCGCCAGCAGCTTGGTGGCAGGGACACCGACTATGAGAAATGAAGCTTTCTTT	CASSLVAGTPTMRNEAFF
TRBJ2-6	.	16	.	TRBV12-5	TGTGCTAGTGGTTTGGTACCGAGTCCTGGGGCCAACGTCCTGACTTTC	CASGLVPSPGANVLTF
TRBJ1-1	.	15	.	TRBV19	TGTGCCACTCTAAGATGGTCCACAGGGAAGACTGAAGCTTTCTTT	CATLRWSTGKTEAFF